Given below is one TCR beta chain in context. The data were obtained in a study of blood T cell repertoires in COVID-19. Study information: Samples taken during acute and convalescent COVID-19 were collected in the United States, Italy and Spain.

In the authors' methods: Nucleated cell number was recorded as an estimate derived from reference gene primer amplification. The data were produced by immunoSEQ multiplex PCR, yet TCRdb's version contains in-frame clones alone and is incomplete. The V and J calls and clone size are taken from that table; D and trimming were inferred from the DNA. The sample includes under 70,000 clones, more than 60% seen only once; the top ten take 15% to 20%. Germline loops: CDR1 LGHDT, CDR2 YNNKEL (reference sequence). CDR3 length: 14 amino acids. Losses at the gene ends were 3 bases for V and 4 bases for J; bases not matched to a gene: 3.

This TCR was sampled from a man aged 55 to 70 with acute or convalescent COVID-19. This chain links TRBV3-1 (or the pseudogene TRBV3-2) with TRBJ2-1; 7 bases line up with TRBD2. The sample consisted of peripheral blood. The CDR3 DNA follows: TGTGCCAGCAGCCACCGGCGGGGGTACAATGAGCAGTTCTTC. It is translated as CASSHRRGYNEQFF.